Listed below are T cell receptor beta chains from one sample, sequenced in a study of CD8 T cells in ankylosing spondylitis. TCRdb called the 5' RACE reads again in MiXCR, with one record for every CDR3 protein. The table shows 350,000 or so distinct CDR3 sequences, with 6.5% to 10% occurring only once. The sequenced sample consisted of blood, either unsorted or a sorted T cell fraction (not recorded which). Receptor source: a male donor with ankylosing spondylitis. CDR3s include the opening cysteine and the closing phenylalanine or tryptophan. The D gene is left open where the match is weak. A clone size is listed for some rows: how often the clone was seen (once, few, many), or a class if it is expanded.

J gene | clone size | V gene | D gene | CDR3 DNA | CDR3 protein
TRBJ1-1 | few | TRBV19 | NA | TGTGCCAGTAGCCCCCGGGGACGCTGGAACACTGAAGCTTTCTTT | CASSPRGRWNTEAFF
TRBJ2-7 | few | TRBV4-1 | NA | TGCGCCAGCAGCCAAGTTTTGGACGAGCAGTACTTC | CASSQVLDEQYF
TRBJ1-1 | many | TRBV25-1 | TRBD1 | TGTGCCAGCAGTGACCCCGGACAGGGGGACACTGAAGCTTTCTTT | CASSDPGQGDTEAFF
TRBJ2-7 | many | TRBV2 | TRBD1 | TGTGCCAGCAGTGCCACACGGACAGGGTCCTACGAGCAGTACTTC | CASSATRTGSYEQYF
TRBJ2-1 | NA | TRBV6-5 | TRBD2 | TGTGCCAGCGGCGGGAGGGGCTATGAGCAGTTCTTC | CASGGRGYEQFF
TRBJ2-2 | NA | TRBV10-3 | TRBD2 | TGTGCCATCAGTGGTCTAGCGGGAGCCGATTCGAACACCGGGGAGCTGTTTTTT | CAISGLAGADSNTGELFF
TRBJ2-5 | few | TRBV7-7 | TRBD1 | TGTGCCAGCAGCTTTGCTCCGGGACAGGGTCCAGAGACCCAGTACTTC | CASSFAPGQGPETQYF
TRBJ2-7 | many | TRBV5-1 | TRBD2 | TGCGCCAGCAGCCCCGGACTAGCGGGACCCTACGAGCAGTACTTC | CASSPGLAGPYEQYF
TRBJ1-1 | NA | TRBV5-1 | TRBD1 | TGCGCCAGCAGCGGCGGGACAGTAAAAGGAGAGGCTTTCTTT | CASSGGTVKGEAFF
TRBJ2-7 | few | TRBV5-7 | NA | TGTGCCAGCAGCCCTCGAGTCACCGACTACGAGCAGTACTTC | CASSPRVTDYEQYF
TRBJ2-3 | NA | TRBV27 | NA | TGTGCCAGCAGACGCTCCACCGGAGATACGCAGTATTTT | CASRRSTGDTQYF
TRBJ2-2 | many | TRBV20-1 | NA | TGCAGTGCTAGTGACTTGGGGGGCGCGAACACCGGGGAGCTGTTTTTT | CSASDLGGANTGELFF
TRBJ1-3 | NA | TRBV19 | NA | TGTGCCAGCTACGAGGGACATCTTGGAAACACCATATATTTT | CASYEGHLGNTIYF
TRBJ2-5 | many | TRBV15 | NA | TGTGCCACCAGCAACATCAGGGGCGGGAGCGGAAAGACCCAGTACTTC | CATSNIRGGSGKTQYF
TRBJ2-7 | NA | TRBV4-2 | TRBD1 | TGTGCCAGCAGCCACGGACAGGGTATCTACGAGCAGTACTTC | CASSHGQGIYEQYF
TRBJ2-1 | many | TRBV29-1 | NA | TGCAGCGTTGAAAATCAGGGTGAACTATACAATGAGCAGTTCTTC | CSVENQGELYNEQFF
TRBJ2-6 | NA | TRBV29-1 | NA | TGCAGCGTTGAAGGGTCGGGTGGGGCCAACGTCCTGACTTTC | CSVEGSGGANVLTF
TRBJ2-7 | many | TRBV20-1 | TRBD2 | TGCAGTGCCCTCCTAGGGACTAGCGGAACCTACGAGCAGTACTTC | CSALLGTSGTYEQYF
TRBJ2-7 | NA | TRBV27 | TRBD1 | TGTGCCAGCAGGAAACCCGGGACAGGGACCTACGAGCAGTACTTC | CASRKPGTGTYEQYF
TRBJ2-7 | many | TRBV12-3/TRBV12-4 | TRBD2 | TGTGCCAGCAGTTTCACAGCGGGAGGGTCGTACGAGCAGTACTTC | CASSFTAGGSYEQYF
TRBJ1-2 | few | TRBV2 | NA | TGTGCCAGCAGTGAAGCGCATGGGAGAGGCGGCTACACCTTC | CASSEAHGRGGYTF
TRBJ2-3 | NA | TRBV5-1 | TRBD1 | TGCGCCAGCAGCTTGGGAAGGGGGACAGAAATTTTCACAGATACGCAGTATTTT | CASSLGRGTEIFTDTQYF
TRBJ2-1 | few | TRBV25-1 | NA | TGTGCCAGCAGTGAATATGCAGGGTTGAATGAGCAGTTCTTC | CASSEYAGLNEQFF
TRBJ2-1 | many | TRBV4-2 | TRBD2 | TGTGCCAGCAACTTACCGGGACTAGCGGGAGACGAGCAGTTCTTC | CASNLPGLAGDEQFF
TRBJ2-2 | few | TRBV11-2 | TRBD2 | TGTGCCAGCAGCTTGAGCGGGAGGGCCACCGGGGAGCTGTTTTTT | CASSLSGRATGELFF
TRBJ2-1 | NA | TRBV29-1 | NA | TGCAGCGCCGGACAGGGAGGGGATGAGCAGTTCTTC | CSAGQGGDEQFF
TRBJ1-1 | NA | TRBV12-3/TRBV12-4 | TRBD1 | TGTGCCAGCGGTCTCACAGGGGGCCTCACTGAAGCTTTCTTT | CASGLTGGLTEAFF
TRBJ1-1 | NA | TRBV5-1 | NA | TGCGCCAGCATGGGGAGGCTTGGGGGCGCGGCCCGGAACACTGAAGCTTTCTTT | CASMGRLGGAARNTEAFF
TRBJ1-2 | NA | TRBV19 | TRBD1 | TGTGCCAGTAGAATGGACAGGAGTAACTATGGCTACACCTTC | CASRMDRSNYGYTF
TRBJ1-1 | few | TRBV29-1 | TRBD1 | TGCAGCGTTGTGTCCGGGACAGGTGTGAACACTGAAGCTTTCTTT | CSVVSGTGVNTEAFF
TRBJ2-4 | NA | TRBV7-2 | TRBD1 | TGTGCCAGCAGTCCACAGGGGGCCTCGGGAATTCAGTACTTC | CASSPQGASGIQYF
TRBJ1-5 | NA | TRBV11-2 | NA | TGTGCCAGCAGCCCGAATCCAACGGGAGGTCAGCCCCAGCATTTT | CASSPNPTGGQPQHF
TRBJ2-3 | few | TRBV27 | NA | TGTGCCAGCAGTTTATCGGGCCTAGGGACAGATACGCAGTATTTT | CASSLSGLGTDTQYF
TRBJ1-5 | few | TRBV27 | NA | TGTGCCAGCAGTTATTTAGTCCATCAGCCCCAGCATTTT | CASSYLVHQPQHF
TRBJ2-7 | many | TRBV5-1 | TRBD1 | TGCGCCACCAGATCCGGGACAGGGCCGTCAGAGCAGTACTTC | CATRSGTGPSEQYF
TRBJ2-7 | few | TRBV5-1 | TRBD2 | TGCGCCAGCAGCTTGCTAGCAGCGGGAGTCTCGGCCGAGCAGTACTTC | CASSLLAAGVSAEQYF
TRBJ1-2 | NA | TRBV15 | NA | TGTGCCACCAGCAGAGATCGGGCAGGGCCCTCCTATGGCTACACCTTC | CATSRDRAGPSYGYTF
TRBJ2-7 | NA | TRBV5-1 | TRBD1 | TGCGCCAGCGAGGTAGGGACAGGGGCCTACGAGCAGTACTTC | CASEVGTGAYEQYF
TRBJ2-1 | few | TRBV20-1 | TRBD2 | TGCAGTGCCAAACGACCCGGGACTAGCGGATCCAATGAGCAGTTCTTC | CSAKRPGTSGSNEQFF
TRBJ2-1 | NA | TRBV7-2 | NA | TGTGCCAGCAGCCCCTGGTTAAGGCCCCTTTACAATGAGCAGTTCTTC | CASSPWLRPLYNEQFF
TRBJ2-5 | many | TRBV29-1 | NA | TGCAGCGTTGAAGATCGCCCGGGGACCCAGTACTTC | CSVEDRPGTQYF
TRBJ1-1 | NA | TRBV12-3/TRBV12-4 | NA | TGTGCCAGCAGTTACTTACAGTTTGAAGCTTTCTTT | CASSYLQFEAFF
TRBJ1-5 | many | TRBV27 | NA | TGTGCCAGCAGTGCCGGAAGAGGCAATCAGCCCCAGCATTTT | CASSAGRGNQPQHF
TRBJ1-1 | NA | TRBV11-2 | NA | TGTGCCAGCAGCTTAGGCGGGGCGTGGAACACTGAAGCTTTCTTT | CASSLGGAWNTEAFF
TRBJ2-7 | many | TRBV28 | NA | TGTGCCAGCAGTCCCTTCTCCTACGAGCAGTACTTC | CASSPFSYEQYF
TRBJ2-1 | few | TRBV29-1 | NA | TGCAGCGTTGTCCAACAGGGAGTCTCCTACAATGAGCAGTTCTTC | CSVVQQGVSYNEQFF
TRBJ1-3 | NA | TRBV5-1 | NA | TGCGCCAGCAGCTTGGACACGGGATCCTCTGGAAACACCATATATTTT | CASSLDTGSSGNTIYF
TRBJ2-1 | few | TRBV6-1 | NA | TGTGCCAGCACCACAGCCCCCGGGACAAGCTCCTACAATGAGCAGTTCTTC | CASTTAPGTSSYNEQFF
TRBJ2-1 | NA | TRBV3-1 | TRBD2 | TGTGCCAGCAGCCAAGTAGCGGGAGTGGGGAATGAGCAGTTCTTC | CASSQVAGVGNEQFF
TRBJ1-2 | NA | TRBV27 | NA | TGTGCCAGCCGTCAGGGAGGCGCTAACTATGGCTACACCTTC | CASRQGGANYGYTF
TRBJ1-2 | few | TRBV5-5 | NA | TGTGCCAGCAGCTTCGGTACAGGGCCTGGCTACACCTTC | CASSFGTGPGYTF
TRBJ1-1 | few | TRBV27 | NA | TGTGCCAGCAGTTTAGGATTTCGTACTACTGAAGCTTTCTTT | CASSLGFRTTEAFF
TRBJ2-3 | few | TRBV11-1 | NA | TGTGCCAGCAGCTCCCGGCGGATCACAGATACGCAGTATTTT | CASSSRRITDTQYF
TRBJ2-1 | NA | TRBV9 | NA | TGTGCCAGCAGCGTAGGCAGTTCCATCCATGAGCAGTTCTTC | CASSVGSSIHEQFF
TRBJ1-5 | many | TRBV12-3/TRBV12-4 | TRBD1 | TGTGCCAGCAGTTTGGGACAGGGCCCTCAGCCCCAGCATTTT | CASSLGQGPQPQHF
TRBJ1-3 | many | TRBV29-1 | NA | TGCAGCGTTCAGGGGACCGCCTCTGGAAACACCATATATTTT | CSVQGTASGNTIYF
TRBJ2-7 | NA | TRBV28 | TRBD2 | TGTGCCACCGAAGTGGGACTAGCGGGATTTGGACCCAACGCCGAGCAGTACTTC | CATEVGLAGFGPNAEQYF
TRBJ2-1 | many | TRBV12-3/TRBV12-4 | NA | TGTGCCAGCAGTGACACGGGAGCCCCTCCCAATGAGCAGTTCTTC | CASSDTGAPPNEQFF
TRBJ2-2 | many | TRBV12-3/TRBV12-4 | NA | TGTGCCAGCAGTTTAAGGCGGTACACCGGGGAGCTGTTTTTT | CASSLRRYTGELFF